Here is one TCR beta chain with its context. Its antigen remains unidentified. This CDR3 spans 21 amino acids. CDR1 and CDR2 from the germline V gene are LNHDA and SQIVND (reference sequence). With 5 bases removed from V and 5 bases from J, the gap between germline ends came to 31 bases. Sequencing used immunoSEQ multiplex PCR; TCRdb keeps in-frame clones, though not all of them. Of about 2.4 million clones detected, 80% to 95% appear once; the ten largest clones hold more than 0.35%. The sample is drawn from a study of shared clonotypes between healthy human individuals. Recent acute infections and vaccinations were absent in the healthy HIV-negative adult donors. Study-wide results and limits: Collection of samples was limited to blood; tissue repertoires likely differ. All-four-donor shared clonotypes had higher generation probabilities than non-shared clonotypes did.

Source material: naive CD4+ T cells from PBMCs. Subset defined: CD45RA+ positively selected. The origin of this receptor is a man aged 18 to 29 in good health. Some clones in this sample may be carry-over from other donors' samples. This chain joins TRBV19 and TRBJ2-6; D is perhaps TRBD1 (5 bases). The DNA for the CDR3 is TGTGCCAGTAGTCCTCGCCCCGGGTGGGGCAGAGGATGGGTTAGGGCCAACGTCCTGACTTTC. It translates to CASSPRPGWGRGWVRANVLTF.